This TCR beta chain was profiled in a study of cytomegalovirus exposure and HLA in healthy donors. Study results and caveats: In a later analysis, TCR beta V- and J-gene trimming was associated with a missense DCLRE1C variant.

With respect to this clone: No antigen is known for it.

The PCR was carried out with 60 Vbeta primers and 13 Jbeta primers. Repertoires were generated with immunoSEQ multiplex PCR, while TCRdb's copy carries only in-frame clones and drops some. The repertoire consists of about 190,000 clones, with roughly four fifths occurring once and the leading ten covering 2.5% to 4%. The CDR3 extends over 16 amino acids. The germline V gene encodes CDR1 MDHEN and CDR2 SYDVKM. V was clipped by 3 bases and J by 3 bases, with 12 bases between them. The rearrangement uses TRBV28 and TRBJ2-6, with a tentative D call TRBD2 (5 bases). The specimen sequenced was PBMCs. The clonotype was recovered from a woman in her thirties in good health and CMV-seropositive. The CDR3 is CASSFPGRVGANVLTF. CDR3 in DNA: TGTGCCAGCAGTTTTCCCGGGCGGGTTGGGGCCAACGTCCTGACTTTC.